Described below is a single T cell receptor (beta chain) sequence and its context. Germline CDR1 is SGHDT and CDR2 is YYEEEE. With V trimmed by 4 bases and J by 1 base, 3 bases remained unmatched. The CDR3 runs 15 residues. The data belong to a study of blood T cell repertoires in COVID-19. TCRdb keeps only in-frame clones here, not all; method: immunoSEQ multiplex PCR. The table shows tens of thousands of clones, with 83% occurring only once. The chain carries TRBV5-6 and TRBJ2-1; 9 nucleotides align to TRBD1. This sequence originates from a man aged 30-40 years with COVID-19, enrolled during active disease. The source material was peripheral blood. CDR3 protein: CASSRGTGSYNEQFF. In DNA, the CDR3 is TGTGCCAGCAGCCGCGGGACAGGGTCCTACAATGAGCAGTTCTTC.